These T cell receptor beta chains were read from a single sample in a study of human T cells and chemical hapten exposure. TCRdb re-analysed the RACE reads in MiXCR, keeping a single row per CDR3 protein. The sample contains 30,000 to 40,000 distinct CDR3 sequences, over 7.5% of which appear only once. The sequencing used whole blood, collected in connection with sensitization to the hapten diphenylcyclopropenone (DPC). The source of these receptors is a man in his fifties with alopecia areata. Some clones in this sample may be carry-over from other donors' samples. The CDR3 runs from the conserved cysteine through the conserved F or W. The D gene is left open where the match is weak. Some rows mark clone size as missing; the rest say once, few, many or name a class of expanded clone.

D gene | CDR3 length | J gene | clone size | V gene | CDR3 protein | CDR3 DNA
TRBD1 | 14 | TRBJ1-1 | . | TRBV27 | CASSLLDRASEAFF | TGTGCCAGCAGTTTATTAGACAGGGCTTCGGAAGCTTTCTTT
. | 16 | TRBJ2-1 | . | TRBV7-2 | CASSSEGRGIPNEQFF | TGTGCCAGCAGCTCCGAGGGTCGCGGGATTCCCAATGAGCAGTTCTTC
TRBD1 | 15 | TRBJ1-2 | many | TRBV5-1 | CASSLEGQGVNGYTF | TGCGCCAGCAGCTTGGAGGGACAGGGAGTAAATGGCTACACCTTC
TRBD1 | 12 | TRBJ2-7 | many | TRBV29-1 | CSGGQETYEQYF | TGCAGCGGAGGACAGGAAACCTACGAGCAGTACTTC
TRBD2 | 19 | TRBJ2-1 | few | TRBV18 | CVSSPRGLAHENSYNEQFF | TGTGTCAGCTCACCCCGGGGACTAGCGCACGAAAACTCCTACAATGAGCAGTTCTTC
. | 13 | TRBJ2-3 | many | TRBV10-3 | CAISESGTDTQYF | TGTGCCATCAGTGAGTCAGGGACAGATACGCAGTATTTT
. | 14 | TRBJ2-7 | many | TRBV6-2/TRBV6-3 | CASSWFGTDYEQYF | TGTGCCAGCAGCTGGTTCGGGACTGACTACGAGCAGTACTTC
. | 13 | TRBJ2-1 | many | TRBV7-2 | CASSPDPFNEQFF | TGTGCCAGCAGCCCCGACCCCTTCAATGAGCAGTTCTTC
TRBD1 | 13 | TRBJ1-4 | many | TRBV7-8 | CASSLGTGEKLFF | TGTGCCAGCAGCTTAGGGACAGGGGAAAAACTGTTTTTT
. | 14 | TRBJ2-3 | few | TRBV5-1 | CASSQDLGGDTQYF | TGCGCCAGCAGCCAGGACTTGGGGGGAGATACGCAGTATTTT
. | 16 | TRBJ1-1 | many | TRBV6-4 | CASSDSSGAPSTEAFF | TGTGCCAGCAGTGACTCGTCGGGCGCCCCCAGCACTGAAGCTTTCTTT
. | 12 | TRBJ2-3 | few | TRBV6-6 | CASSYRVDTQYF | TGTGCCAGCAGTTACCGAGTAGATACGCAGTATTTT
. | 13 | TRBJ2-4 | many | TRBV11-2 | CASSMDGKNIQYF | TGTGCCAGCAGTATGGACGGTAAAAACATTCAGTACTTC
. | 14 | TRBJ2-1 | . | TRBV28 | CASSPGDRTNEQFF | TGTGCCAGTTCTCCTGGGGACCGGACCAATGAGCAGTTCTTC
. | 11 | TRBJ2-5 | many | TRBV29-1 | CSVLVTETQYF | TGCAGCGTTCTTGTAACAGAGACCCAGTACTTC
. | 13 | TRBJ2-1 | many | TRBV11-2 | CASSIPPRNEQFF | TGTGCCAGCAGCATACCGCCCAGAAATGAGCAGTTCTTC
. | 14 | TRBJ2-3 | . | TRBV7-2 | CATNSGERTDTQYF | TGTGCCACGAATTCGGGAGAGCGCACAGATACGCAGTATTTT
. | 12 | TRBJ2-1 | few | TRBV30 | CAWEWGHNEQFF | TGTGCCTGGGAGTGGGGGCACAATGAGCAGTTCTTC
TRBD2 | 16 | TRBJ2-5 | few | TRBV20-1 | CSAGSSGTPGWKTQYF | TGCAGTGCTGGAAGTAGCGGGACTCCCGGTTGGAAGACCCAGTACTTC
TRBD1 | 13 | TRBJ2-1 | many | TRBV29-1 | CSVVDRGDNEQFF | TGCAGCGTTGTGGACAGGGGCGACAATGAGCAGTTCTTC
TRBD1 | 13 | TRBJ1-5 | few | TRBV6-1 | CASSDRGLKPQHF | TGTGCCAGCAGTGACAGGGGGCTAAAGCCCCAGCATTTT
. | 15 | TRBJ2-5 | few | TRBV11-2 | CASTSIAGAQETQYF | TGTGCCAGCACCTCCATTGCGGGGGCCCAAGAGACCCAGTACTTC
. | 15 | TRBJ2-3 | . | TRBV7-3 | CASSPGDSRTDTQYF | TGTGCCAGCAGCCCCGGGGATTCCCGCACAGATACGCAGTATTTT
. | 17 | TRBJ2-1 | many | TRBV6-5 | CASSYGPGASKRGEQFF | TGTGCCAGCAGTTACGGTCCCGGGGCTAGCAAACGGGGTGAGCAGTTCTTC
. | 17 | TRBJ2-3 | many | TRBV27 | CASSFRHRGPYTDTQYF | TGTGCCAGCAGTTTTCGTCACCGGGGCCCATACACAGATACGCAGTATTTT
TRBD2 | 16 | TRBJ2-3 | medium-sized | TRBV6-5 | CASRRSLAADTDTQYF | TGTGCCAGCAGACGATCACTAGCGGCCGACACAGATACGCAGTATTTT
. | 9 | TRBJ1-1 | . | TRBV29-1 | CSVDQEAFF | TGCAGCGTTGATCAAGAAGCTTTCTTT
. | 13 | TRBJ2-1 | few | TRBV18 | CASSPWDYNEQFF | TGTGCCAGCTCACCTTGGGATTACAATGAGCAGTTCTTC
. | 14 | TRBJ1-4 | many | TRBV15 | CATSRNPGDEKLFF | TGTGCCACCAGCAGGAACCCAGGAGATGAAAAACTGTTTTTT
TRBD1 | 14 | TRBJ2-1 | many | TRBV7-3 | CASSSLGQGREQFF | TGTGCCAGCAGCTCCCTTGGACAGGGCCGTGAGCAGTTCTTC
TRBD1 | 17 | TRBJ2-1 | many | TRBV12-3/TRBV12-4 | CASSTKPGTGEWIEQFF | TGTGCCAGCAGTACAAAACCCGGGACAGGGGAATGGATTGAGCAGTTCTTC
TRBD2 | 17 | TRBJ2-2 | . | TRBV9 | CASSPGTSGSTTGELFF | TGTGCCAGCAGCCCAGGGACTAGCGGGAGCACCACCGGGGAGCTGTTTTTT
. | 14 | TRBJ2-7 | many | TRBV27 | CASTPLGVANEQYF | TGTGCCAGCACCCCCCTTGGAGTGGCGAACGAGCAGTACTTC
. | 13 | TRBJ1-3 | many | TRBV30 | CAWVRQAGNTIYF | TGTGCCTGGGTTCGACAGGCTGGAAACACCATATATTTT
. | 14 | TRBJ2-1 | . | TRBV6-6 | CASRDGGSYNEQFF | TGTGCCAGCCGGGACGGGGGCTCCTACAATGAGCAGTTCTTC
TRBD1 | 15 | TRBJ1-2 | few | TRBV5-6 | CASSSLLGQGYGYTF | TGTGCCAGCAGCTCTCTATTGGGACAGGGCTATGGCTACACCTTC
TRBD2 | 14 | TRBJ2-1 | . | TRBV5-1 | CASSPGLAVNEQFF | TGCGCCAGCAGCCCCGGCCTAGCGGTCAATGAGCAGTTCTTC
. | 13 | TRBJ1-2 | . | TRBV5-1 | CASSLDGGSGYTF | TGCGCCAGCAGCCTCGATGGGGGATCTGGCTACACCTTC
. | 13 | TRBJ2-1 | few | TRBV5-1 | CASSYSGTHEQFF | TGCGCCAGCAGCTACTCCGGGACCCATGAGCAGTTCTTC
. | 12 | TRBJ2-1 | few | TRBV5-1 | CASSNNYNEQFF | TGCGCCAGCAGCAACAATTACAATGAGCAGTTCTTC
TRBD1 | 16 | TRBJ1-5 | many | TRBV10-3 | CAISERDRYSNQPQHF | TGTGCCATCAGTGAGAGGGACAGGTATAGCAATCAGCCCCAGCATTTT
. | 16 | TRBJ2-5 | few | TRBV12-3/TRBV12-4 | CASSLDQGGFDETQYF | TGTGCCAGCAGTTTAGATCAGGGAGGATTCGACGAGACCCAGTACTTC
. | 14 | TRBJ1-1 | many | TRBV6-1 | CASRAGTENTEAFF | TGTGCCAGCAGAGCCGGGACGGAGAACACTGAAGCTTTCTTT
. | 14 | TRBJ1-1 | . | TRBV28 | CASSLIVRNTEAFF | TGTGCCAGCAGTTTGATCGTCAGGAACACTGAAGCTTTCTTT
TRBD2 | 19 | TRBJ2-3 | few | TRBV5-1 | CASSRGNPGTSGSTDTQYF | TGCGCCAGCAGTCGAGGGAACCCCGGGACTAGCGGGAGCACAGATACGCAGTATTTT
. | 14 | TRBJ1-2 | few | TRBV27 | CASSLRPSYYGYTF | TGTGCCAGCAGTTTACGTCCCTCCTACTATGGCTACACCTTC
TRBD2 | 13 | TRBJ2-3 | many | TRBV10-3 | CAITGTSGDTQYF | TGTGCCATCACCGGGACTAGCGGAGATACGCAGTATTTT
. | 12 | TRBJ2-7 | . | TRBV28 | CASTTGSLDRYF | TGTGCCAGCACTACCGGGTCCCTCGACCGGTACTTC
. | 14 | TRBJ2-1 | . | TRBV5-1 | CASSSRLPYNEQFF | TGCGCCAGCAGCTCCCGCCTTCCCTACAATGAGCAGTTCTTC
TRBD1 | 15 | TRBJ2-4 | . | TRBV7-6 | CASSFIGTDKNIQYF | TGTGCCAGCAGCTTCATTGGGACAGATAAAAACATTCAGTACTTC
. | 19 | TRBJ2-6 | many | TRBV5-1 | CASSLVPGALFSGANVLTF | TGCGCCAGCAGCTTGGTCCCAGGGGCCCTATTCTCTGGGGCCAACGTCCTGACTTTC
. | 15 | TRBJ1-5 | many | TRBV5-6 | CASSFSSSSFQPQHF | TGTGCCAGCAGCTTTAGTTCGAGCAGCTTTCAGCCCCAGCATTTT
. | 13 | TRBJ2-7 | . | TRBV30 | CAWSVSARYEQYF | TGTGCCTGGAGTGTTAGCGCCCGCTACGAGCAGTACTTC
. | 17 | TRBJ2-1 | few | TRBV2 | CASSALKFRTGINEQFF | TGTGCCAGCAGTGCGCTGAAGTTTAGGACTGGGATCAATGAGCAGTTCTTC
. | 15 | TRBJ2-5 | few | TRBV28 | CASSPGGGSKETQYF | TGTGCCAGCAGCCCTGGTGGCGGGTCGAAAGAGACCCAGTACTTC